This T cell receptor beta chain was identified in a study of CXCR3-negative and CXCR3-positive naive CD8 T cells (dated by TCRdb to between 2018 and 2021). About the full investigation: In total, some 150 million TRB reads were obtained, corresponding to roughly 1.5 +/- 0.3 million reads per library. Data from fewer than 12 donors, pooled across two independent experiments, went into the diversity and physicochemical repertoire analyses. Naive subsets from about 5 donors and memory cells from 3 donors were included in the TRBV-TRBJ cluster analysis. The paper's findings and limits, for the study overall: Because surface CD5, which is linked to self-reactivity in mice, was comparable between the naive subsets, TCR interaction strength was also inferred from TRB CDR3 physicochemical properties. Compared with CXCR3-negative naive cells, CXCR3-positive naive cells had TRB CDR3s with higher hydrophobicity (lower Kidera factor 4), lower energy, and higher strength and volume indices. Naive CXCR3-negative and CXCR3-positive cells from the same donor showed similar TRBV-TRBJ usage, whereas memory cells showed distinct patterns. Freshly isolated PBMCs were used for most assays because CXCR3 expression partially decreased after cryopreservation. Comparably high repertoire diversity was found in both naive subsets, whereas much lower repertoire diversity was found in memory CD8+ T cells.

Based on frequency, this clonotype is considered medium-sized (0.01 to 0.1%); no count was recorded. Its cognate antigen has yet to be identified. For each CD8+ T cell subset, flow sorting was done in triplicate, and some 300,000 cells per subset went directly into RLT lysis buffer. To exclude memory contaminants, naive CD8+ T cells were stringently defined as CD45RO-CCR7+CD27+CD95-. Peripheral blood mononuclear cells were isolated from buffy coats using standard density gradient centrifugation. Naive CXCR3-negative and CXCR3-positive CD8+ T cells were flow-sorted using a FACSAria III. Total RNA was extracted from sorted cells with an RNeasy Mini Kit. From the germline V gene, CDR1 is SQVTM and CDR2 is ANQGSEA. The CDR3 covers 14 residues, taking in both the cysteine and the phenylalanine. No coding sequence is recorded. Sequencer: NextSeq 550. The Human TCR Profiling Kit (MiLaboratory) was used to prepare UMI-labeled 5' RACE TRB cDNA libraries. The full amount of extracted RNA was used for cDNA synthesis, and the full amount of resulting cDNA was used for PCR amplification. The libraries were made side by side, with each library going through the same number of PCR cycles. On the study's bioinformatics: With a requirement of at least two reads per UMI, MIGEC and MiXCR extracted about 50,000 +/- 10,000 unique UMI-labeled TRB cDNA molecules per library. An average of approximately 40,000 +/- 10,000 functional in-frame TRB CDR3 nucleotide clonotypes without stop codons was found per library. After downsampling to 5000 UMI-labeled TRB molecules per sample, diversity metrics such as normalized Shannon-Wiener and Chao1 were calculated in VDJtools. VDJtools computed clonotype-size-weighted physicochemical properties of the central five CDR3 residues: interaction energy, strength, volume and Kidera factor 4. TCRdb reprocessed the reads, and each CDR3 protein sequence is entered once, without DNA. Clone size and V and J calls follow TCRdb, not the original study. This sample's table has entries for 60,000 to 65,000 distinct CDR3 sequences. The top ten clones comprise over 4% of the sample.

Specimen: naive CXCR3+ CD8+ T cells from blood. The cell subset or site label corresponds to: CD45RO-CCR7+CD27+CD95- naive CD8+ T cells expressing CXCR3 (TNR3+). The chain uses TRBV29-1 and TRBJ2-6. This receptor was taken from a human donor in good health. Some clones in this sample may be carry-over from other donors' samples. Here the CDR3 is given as CSVGMGFGANVLTF.